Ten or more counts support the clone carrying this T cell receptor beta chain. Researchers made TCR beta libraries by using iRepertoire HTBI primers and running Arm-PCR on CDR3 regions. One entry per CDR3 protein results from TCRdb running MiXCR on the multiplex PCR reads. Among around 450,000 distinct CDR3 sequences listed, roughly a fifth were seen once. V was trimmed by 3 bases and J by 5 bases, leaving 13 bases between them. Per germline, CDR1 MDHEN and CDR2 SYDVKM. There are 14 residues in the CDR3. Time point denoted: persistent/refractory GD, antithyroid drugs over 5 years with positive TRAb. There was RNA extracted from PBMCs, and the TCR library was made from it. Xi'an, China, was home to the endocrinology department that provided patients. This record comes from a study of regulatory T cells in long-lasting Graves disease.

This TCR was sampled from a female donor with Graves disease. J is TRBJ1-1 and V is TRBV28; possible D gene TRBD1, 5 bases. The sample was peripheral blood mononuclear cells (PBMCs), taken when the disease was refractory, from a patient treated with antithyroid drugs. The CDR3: CASSLRGFRTEAFF. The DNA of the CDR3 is TGTGCCAGCAGTTTGAGGGGTTTTCGGACTGAAGCTTTCTTT. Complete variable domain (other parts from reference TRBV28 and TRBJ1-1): DVKVTQSSRYLVKRTGEKVFLECVQDMDHENMFWYRQDPGLGLRLIYFSYDVKMKEKGDIPEGYSVSREKKERFSLILESASTNQTSMYLCASSLRGFRTEAFFGQGTRLTVV.